The T cell receptor (beta chain) described here comes from a study of blood T cell repertoires in COVID-19. On the study more broadly: The cDNA or gDNA used as material had been derived from T cells, B-cell-depleted T cells, or PBMCs.

The CDR3 spans 18 residues. CDR1 MNHEY and CDR2 SMNVEV come from the germline V gene (reference sequence). V lost 2 bases and J lost 1, with 17 bases in between. In the original processing: Cell counts per sample came from amplifying reference gene primers. Sequencing was performed with immunoSEQ multiplex PCR; in TCRdb, only in-frame clones are kept and a portion is missing. The V and J calls and clone size are taken from that table; D and trimming were inferred from the DNA. Of 90,000 to 100,000 clones listed, 86% are singletons. Sequenced input: peripheral blood. The receptor was isolated from a man aged 80 or over with acute or convalescent COVID-19. The chain employs TRBV27 and TRBJ2-2; TRBD1 might be the D (6 bases). The CDR3 DNA sequence: TGTGCCAGCAGTTTAGTGCAGGGGCGCATAGTGAACACCGGGGAGCTGTTTTTT. It codes for CASSLVQGRIVNTGELFF.